The TCR beta chain under discussion was sequenced for a study of blood T cell repertoires in COVID-19. At the level of the study: PBMCs, B-cell-depleted T cells, or T cells were the source of the cDNA or gDNA that made up the material.

Germline V lookup: CDR1 ENHRY, CDR2 SYGVKD. The V and J ends lost 8 bases and 2 bases respectively, with 9 bases between them. The CDR3 is 13 amino acids. Methods used by the authors: Estimation of nucleated cell counts was performed using reference gene primer amplification. The assay was immunoSEQ multiplex PCR, and TCRdb's table has in-frame clones only and misses some. That table furnishes V, J and clone size, whereas the DNA furnished D and trimming. Of a few hundred thousand clones listed, roughly 90% are singletons. Sequencing was carried out using PBMCs or T cells enriched from blood (not recorded which). The V gene is TRBV10-3, the J gene TRBJ2-2, with D possibly being TRBD2 (5 bases). The receptor comes from a woman in her twenties or thirties who had been exposed to COVID-19. This CDR3 is CAIASINTGELFF. CDR3 in DNA: TGTGCCATCGCTAGCATTAACACCGGGGAGCTGTTTTTT.